The 18 T cell receptor beta chains below come from one sample, sequenced in a study of cytomegalovirus exposure and HLA in healthy donors. The repertoire was sequenced with immunoSEQ multiplex PCR; TCRdb's copy has only in-frame clones and lacks some. The sample carries 100,000 to 150,000 clones, 88% recorded once. Sequencing input: PBMCs. These receptor sequences come from a man between 18 and 29 years old in good health and CMV-seronegative.

The chain joins TRBV7-9 to TRBJ2-7; 7 nucleotides align to TRBD2. CDR3 size: 15 residues. The ends lost 3 bases at V and 1 base at J; junction bases unmatched: 6. Germline V gene data show CDR1 as SEHNR and CDR2 as FQNEAQ (reference sequence). CDR3 coding DNA: TGTGCCAGCAGCTTCCTTACTAGCGCTTCCTACGAGCAGTACTTC. Encoded protein: CASSFLTSASYEQYF.

The rearrangement uses TRBV4-1 and TRBJ2-7; the D is unclear. Germline CDR1 is MGHRA and CDR2 is YSYEKL. The CDR3 runs to 13 residues. V shed 0 bases and J shed 4 bases, with 7 bases lying between them. As DNA, the CDR3 is TGCGCCAGCAGCCAAGATCCTCGGTACGAGCAGTACTTC. Translation gives CASSQDPRYEQYF.

This chain joins TRBV6-5 and TRBJ2-4, with TRBD1 matching over 8 bases. V shed 5 bases, J shed 4 bases, and the junction held 4 bases outside the gene matches. The CDR3 covers 14 residues. Germline-derived CDR1 and CDR2 are MNHEY and SVGAGI. In DNA, the CDR3 is TGTGCCAGCAGTGCCGACAGGGGAAAAAACATTCAGTACTTC. This codes for CASSADRGKNIQYF.

As DNA, the CDR3 is TGTGCCAGCAGCCAAGAGGGCGGACATACCTACGAGCAGTACTTC. It yields the protein CASSQEGGHTYEQYF. The rearrangement joins TRBV4-2 to TRBJ2-7; a weak D match, TRBD1 (5 bases). Trimming took off 0 bases at V and 2 bases at J, with 11 bases between the two ends. CDR1 and CDR2 from the germline V gene are LGHNA and YNFKEQ. There are 15 residues in the CDR3.

The chain links TRBV15 to TRBJ1-1, with 7 bases fitting TRBD1. The trim removed 3 bases at V and 4 bases at J, leaving 2 bases unmatched. Germline-derived CDR1 and CDR2 are LNHNV and YYDKDF (reference sequence). The CDR3 loop spans 13 amino acids. CDR3 sequence: CATSRTGSTEAFF. The CDR3 nucleotides are TGTGCCACCAGCAGGACAGGGAGCACTGAAGCTTTCTTT.

The DNA of the CDR3 is TGTGCCAGCAGTCTAGGGACTAGCGGTAGCACAGATACGCAGTATTTT. Its translation: CASSLGTSGSTDTQYF. The chain has TRBV27 and TRBJ2-3; 11 nucleotides agree with TRBD2. Losses at the gene ends were 5 bases for V and 0 bases for J; bases not matched to a gene: 4. Germline lookup yields CDR1 MNHEY and CDR2 SMNVEV (reference sequence). There are 16 residues in the CDR3.

The chain links TRBV7-8 to TRBJ2-7; D perhaps matches TRBD2 (6 bases). The CDR3 is made up of 13 amino acids. V lost 5 bases and J 6 bases, leaving 14 bases between the germline ends. CDR1 and CDR2 (germline): SGHVS, FQNEAQ. In DNA, the CDR3 is TGTGCCAGCAGCCCGGGGGAGAATTTCGAGCAGTACTTC. Translating gives CASSPGENFEQYF.

The J gene is TRBJ1-4, the V gene TRBV7-9, with D possibly being TRBD1 (6 bases). The CDR3 has 17 amino acids. Trimming left V 3 bases short and J 6 bases short, with 20 bases between. Germline V gives CDR1 SEHNR, CDR2 FQNEAQ (reference sequence). CDR3 amino acids: CASSFRGGGNRYEKLFF. The CDR3 DNA sequence: TGTGCCAGCAGCTTTCGAGGGGGTGGAAATCGGTATGAAAAACTGTTTTTT.

The chain carries TRBV7-9 and TRBJ1-4; D call uncertain. Trimming removed 2 bases at V and 4 bases at J, with 11 bases between. The germline V gene has CDR1 SEHNR and CDR2 FQNEAQ (reference sequence). This CDR3 has 15 amino acids. The CDR3 sequence: CASSLNSIGNEKLFF. CDR3 DNA sequence: TGTGCCAGCAGCTTAAATTCCATCGGTAATGAAAAACTGTTTTTT.

V is TRBV28 and J is TRBJ1-1; D perhaps matches TRBD1 (6 bases). Germline V gives CDR1 MDHEN, CDR2 SYDVKM. V shed 5 bases and J shed 1 base, with 14 bases lying between them. The CDR3 runs to 15 residues. As DNA, the CDR3 is TGTGCCAGCAGTACACCTCAGGGGTCGAACACTGAAGCTTTCTTT. It encodes CASSTPQGSNTEAFF. Supplemented by reference TRBV28 and TRBJ1-1, the full variable domain reads DVKVTQSSRYLVKRTGEKVFLECVQDMDHENMFWYRQDPGLGLRLIYFSYDVKMKEKGDIPEGYSVSREKKERFSLILESASTNQTSMYLCASSTPQGSNTEAFFGQGTRLTVV.

This CDR3 is CASSEGTGEETEAFF. The CDR3 DNA reads as TGCGCCAGCAGCGAAGGGACAGGGGAAGAGACTGAAGCTTTCTTT. The chain recombines TRBV4-3 with TRBJ1-1; 10 bases line up with TRBD1. V was pared by 5 bases and J by 5 bases, with 8 bases of the junction left unmatched. This CDR3 has 15 amino acids. Germline CDR1 reads LGHNA; CDR2 reads YSLEER.

In this sample, this clone turned up once. The V gene is TRBV2, the J gene TRBJ2-1; weak D call: TRBD1 (6 bases). Germline V gene sequence: CDR1 SNHLY, CDR2 FYNNEI. V lost 2 bases and J lost 0, with 8 bases in between. The CDR3 consists of 15 residues. In DNA, the CDR3 is TGTGCCAGCAGTGAAAGGGGGATCTCCTACAATGAGCAGTTCTTC. This translates into CASSERGISYNEQFF.

The chain is built from TRBV4-1 and TRBJ2-7; 7 nucleotides line up with TRBD1. Germline loops: CDR1 MGHRA, CDR2 YSYEKL. V lost 0 bases and J lost 6; bases outside the gene matches: 8. The CDR3 length is 15 residues. The CDR3 DNA reads as TGCGCCAGCAGCCAAGACATAGGCAGGGGGACCGAGCAGTACTTC. It specifies CASSQDIGRGTEQYF.

The sample holds a few counts of this clone. The genes are TRBV2 and TRBJ2-7; a weak D match, TRBD1 (6 bases). The CDR3 has 13 amino acids. Germline CDR1 and CDR2: SNHLY and FYNNEI. Trimming removed 3 bases from V and 6 bases from J, with 12 bases in between. CDR3 residues: CASSDWSRGEQYF. As DNA, the CDR3 is TGTGCCAGCAGTGATTGGTCCAGGGGCGAGCAGTACTTC.

This clone was seen once. The rearrangement joins TRBV5-4 to TRBJ2-4, with TRBD1 matching over 7 bases. After removal of 4 bases from V and 4 bases from J, the junction contained 8 bases not matched to a gene. This CDR3 has 15 amino acids. CDR1 and CDR2 (germline): SGHNT, YYREEE (reference sequence). The CDR3 coding sequence is TGTGCCAGCAGCCCACAGGGGAATAGGAAAAACATTCAGTACTTC. Amino acid sequence: CASSPQGNRKNIQYF.

This rearrangement joins TRBV6-1 to TRBJ2-7; TRBD1 aligns across 7 bases. The V gene end was trimmed by 6 bases and the J gene end by 2 bases; junction bases not matched to a gene: 10. The CDR3 is 15 amino acids. Germline V gene data show CDR1 as MNHNS and CDR2 as SASEGT. The CDR3 protein is CASREGQWRTYEQYF. The CDR3 DNA follows: TGTGCCAGCAGAGAGGGACAGTGGAGAACCTACGAGCAGTACTTC.

The rearrangement uses TRBV7-9 and TRBJ1-2, with 9 nucleotides matching TRBD1. Trimming removed 4 bases from V and 7 bases from J; junction bases left unmatched: 7. Germline CDR1 and CDR2: SEHNR and FQNEAQ (reference sequence). There are 14 residues in the CDR3. CDR3 sequence reads: CASSWDRDYVGYTF. The CDR3 region has the DNA TGTGCCAGCAGCTGGGACAGGGATTATGTTGGCTACACCTTC.

The chain combines TRBV6-5 with TRBJ1-2; TRBD1 matches at 7 bases. This CDR3 is 16 amino acids long. CDR1 MNHEY and CDR2 SVGAGI come from the germline V gene. J gave up 1 base and V 3 bases, and 8 bases lay outside the gene matches. The CDR3 region is CASSYARDRRNYGYTF. In nucleotides, the CDR3 is TGTGCCAGCAGTTATGCCCGGGACAGACGTAACTATGGCTACACCTTC.